This T cell receptor beta chain was sequenced during a study of T cell repertoires in ileal Crohn's disease. In the study overall: Median disease duration was about eight years; 35% smoked at surgery.

Data came from immunoSEQ multiplex PCR; TCRdb stores just in-frame clones and leaves some out. The sample contains about 5,700 clones, more than 80% of which appear only once. Germline V gene data show CDR1 as MNHEY and CDR2 as SVGAGI. This CDR3 has 14 residues. The V and J ends lost 6 bases and 4 bases, in that order; junction bases with no gene match: 6. The origin of this receptor is an adult with Crohn's disease. Sample: ileal tissue. The chain carries TRBV6-5 and TRBJ1-1; 9 nucleotides agree with TRBD1. For the CDR3, the DNA is TGTGCCAGCAGCCGTCGGACAGGGGCCACTGAAGCTTTCTTT. Its translation is CASSRRTGATEAFF.